The text below deals with one T cell receptor beta chain. The source of the sample is a study of cytomegalovirus exposure and HLA in healthy donors. PCR was performed using 60 Vbeta and 13 Jbeta primers. Sequencing used immunoSEQ multiplex PCR; TCRdb keeps in-frame clones, though not all of them. The table lists 35,000 to 50,000 clones. V shed 3 bases and J shed 1 base, with 15 bases lying between them. Germline loops: CDR1 LNHDA, CDR2 SQIVND (reference sequence). The CDR3 extends over 16 amino acids. This sequence originates from a woman between 25 and 40 years old in good health and CMV-seropositive. The rearrangement joins TRBV19 to TRBJ1-1; D is unclear. The specimen was PBMCs. Here the CDR3 DNA reads TGTGCCAGTAGTATTATCATAGGGAGTCGGAACACTGAAGCTTTCTTT. Translated: CASSIIIGSRNTEAFF.